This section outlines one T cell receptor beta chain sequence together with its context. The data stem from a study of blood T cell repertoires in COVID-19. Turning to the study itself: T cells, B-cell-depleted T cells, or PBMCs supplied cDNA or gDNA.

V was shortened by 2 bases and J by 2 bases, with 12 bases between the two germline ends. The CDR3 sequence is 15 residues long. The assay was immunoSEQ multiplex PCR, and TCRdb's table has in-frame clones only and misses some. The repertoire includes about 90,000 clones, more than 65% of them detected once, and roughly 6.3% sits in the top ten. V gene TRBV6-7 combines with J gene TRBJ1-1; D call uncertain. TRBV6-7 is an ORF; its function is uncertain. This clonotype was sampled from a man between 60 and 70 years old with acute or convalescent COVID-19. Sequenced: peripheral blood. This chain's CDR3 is CASSYTKTRNTEAFF. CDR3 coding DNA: TGTGCCAGCAGTTACACCAAGACAAGAAACACTGAAGCTTTCTTT.